The sequence of this TCR beta chain was determined in a study of blood T cells in healthy people across ages. Study-level results: Researchers deemed the diversity estimates from one million T cells underestimates.

Together with a sample-barcoded 5' primer, a J-beta primer mix was included in a second PCR lasting about 6 to 11 cycles. TCRdb reprocessed the 5' RACE reads via MiXCR and lists one record per CDR3 protein. This table holds more than 750,000 distinct CDR3 sequences, under 35% found once. V was clipped by 6 bases and J by 8 bases; unmatched bases: 17. CDR1 is DFQATT, CDR2 SNEGSKA, per germline (reference sequence). The CDR3 sequence is 16 residues long. Comment on this clonotype: The target antigen is unknown.

The same data also went into a second study, on T cells of mothers and their children. This second study notes: Related and unrelated pairs show similar thymic shaping of TCR recombination output. No T cell clones of persistent microchimeric origin were detected.

The receptor's source is a woman in her forties in good health. The sample taken for sequencing was blood. This sequence joins TRBV20-1 and TRBJ2-1, with 9 bases identical to TRBD2. The CDR3 region has the DNA TGCAGTGCACTTTCACTAGCGGGCCCAAAAGGCCATGAGCAGTTCTTC. This codes for CSALSLAGPKGHEQFF.